The source of this T cell receptor beta chain is a study of blood T cell repertoires in COVID-19. Study information: Samples came from the United States, Italy and Spain, spanning acute and convalescent COVID-19.

Sequencing was performed with immunoSEQ multiplex PCR; in TCRdb, only in-frame clones are kept and a portion is missing. Of 310,000 or so clones in the sample, about nine tenths are singletons; the top ten hold about 8.9%. Between the trimmed V and J ends, which lost 3 bases and 14 bases, there was a span of 16 bases. The CDR3 has 12 residues. Per the germline V gene, CDR1 is KGHSH and CDR2 is LQKENI. This receptor was identified in a woman between 18 and 29 years old who had recovered from COVID-19. The chain is built from TRBV18 and TRBJ2-5, with D perhaps matching TRBD1 (6 bases). Sequencing was carried out using PBMCs or T cells enriched from blood (not recorded which). For the CDR3, the DNA is TGTGCCAGCTCACCGGACAGTTCTTCGTCTTACTTC. The encoded protein is CASSPDSSSSYF.